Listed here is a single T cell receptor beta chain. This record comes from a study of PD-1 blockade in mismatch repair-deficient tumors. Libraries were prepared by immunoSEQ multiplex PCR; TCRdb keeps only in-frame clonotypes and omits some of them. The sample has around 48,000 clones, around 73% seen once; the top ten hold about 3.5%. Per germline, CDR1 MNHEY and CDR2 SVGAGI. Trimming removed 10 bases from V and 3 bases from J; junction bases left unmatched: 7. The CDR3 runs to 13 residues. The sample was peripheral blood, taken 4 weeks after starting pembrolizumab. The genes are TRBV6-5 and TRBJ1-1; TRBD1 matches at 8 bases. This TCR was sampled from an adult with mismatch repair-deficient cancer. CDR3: CAIPPGGYTEAFF. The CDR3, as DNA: TGTGCCATCCCCCCAGGGGGCTACACTGAAGCTTTCTTT.